These 26 T cell receptor beta chains came from one sample sequenced in a study of blood T cell repertoires in COVID-19. Generated by immunoSEQ multiplex PCR, the TCRdb table keeps only in-frame clones and is missing some. Counted here are fewer than 110,000 clones, approximately 81% occurring once; the ten biggest clones make up approximately 4.4%. Material: peripheral blood. The origin of the receptors is a human donor in a cohort sampled during active COVID-19.

This chain links TRBV19 with TRBJ2-7, with 10 positions matching TRBD2. V was pared by 3 bases and J by 6 bases, with 5 bases of the junction left unmatched. This CDR3 contains 14 residues. Germline V gene data show CDR1 as LNHDA and CDR2 as SQIVND (reference sequence). The CDR3 DNA follows: TGTGCCAGTAGTATGGGGGGACTAGCGACCGAGCAGTACTTC. It is translated as CASSMGGLATEQYF. Looking up the rest from reference TRBV19 and TRBJ2-7 gives the full variable domain: DGGITQSPKYLFRKEGQNVTLSCEQNLNHDAMYWYRQDPGQGLRLIYYSQIVNDFQKGDIAEGYSVSREKKESFPLTVTSAQKNPTAFYLCASSMGGLATEQYFGPGTRLTVT.

The chain combines TRBV7-2 with TRBJ2-1; TRBD1 matches at 9 bases. Trimming removed 6 bases from V and 5 bases from J; junction bases left unmatched: 5. This CDR3 contains 14 residues. CDR1 SGHTA and CDR2 FQGNSA come from the germline V gene. Here the CDR3 reads CASRGGQGNNEQFF. The CDR3 DNA is TGTGCCAGCAGGGGGGGACAGGGTAACAATGAGCAGTTCTTC.

The gene calls are TRBV24-1 and TRBJ2-2; no clear D gene. There are 13 residues in the CDR3. Germline V gene sequence: CDR1 KGHDR, CDR2 SFDVKD. The ends were cut back, 9 bases at V and 1 base at J, with 8 bases in the middle. As DNA, the CDR3 is TGTGCCACCGCCCGACTGAACACCGGGGAGCTGTTTTTT. It encodes CATARLNTGELFF.

The rearrangement links TRBV20-1 to TRBJ1-1; TRBD1 matches at 8 bases. Germline V gene sequence: CDR1 DFQATT, CDR2 SNEGSKA (reference sequence). CDR3 length equals 15 residues. The J segment lost 5 bases and the V segment lost 3 bases, leaving 11 bases of the junction unmatched. The CDR3 sequence is CSASPQGAGGTEAFF. CDR3 sequence (DNA): TGCAGTGCTAGTCCTCAGGGGGCAGGGGGAACTGAAGCTTTCTTT.

The V gene is TRBV5-6, the J gene TRBJ2-5; 9 nucleotides line up with TRBD1. CDR3 length: 16 amino acids. Germline V CDR1 and CDR2: SGHDT, YYEEEE. V was clipped by 4 bases and J by 1 base; unmatched bases: 8. This chain's CDR3 is CASSIQGAQTQETQYF. The CDR3 nucleotides are TGTGCCAGCAGCATACAGGGGGCCCAAACCCAAGAGACCCAGTACTTC.

The V call is TRBV6-5, the J call TRBJ1-1; tentatively, D is TRBD1 (6 bases). V gave up 0 bases and J gave up 5 bases, with 13 bases separating them. CDR1 MNHEY and CDR2 SVGAGI come from the germline V gene. The CDR3 contains 15 residues. CDR3 residues: CASSYSRQVWTEAFF. As DNA, the CDR3 is TGTGCCAGCAGTTACTCCCGACAGGTTTGGACTGAAGCTTTCTTT.

The chain uses TRBV6-5 and TRBJ2-1, with D unclear. V was clipped by 8 bases and J by 4 bases, with 15 bases between them. This CDR3 is built from 14 residues. From germline, CDR1 is MNHEY and CDR2 SVGAGI. The CDR3: CASYPLGRYNEQFF. CDR3 coding DNA: TGTGCCAGCTACCCGTTGGGCCGTTACAATGAGCAGTTCTTC.

The chain joins TRBV6-5 to TRBJ1-5, with D possibly being TRBD1 (6 bases). Trimming took 4 bases from V and 0 from J, leaving 10 bases between them. This CDR3 spans 15 amino acids. Germline loops: CDR1 MNHEY, CDR2 SVGAGI. CDR3 coding DNA: TGTGCCAGCAGTTTCAGGGGTGATAGCAATCAGCCCCAGCATTTT. Its translation is CASSFRGDSNQPQHF.

The chain links TRBV28 to TRBJ2-7; D is unresolved. The germline V gene has CDR1 MDHEN and CDR2 SYDVKM. Trimming shortened V by 3 bases and J by 1 base, and 10 bases separated the two germline ends. The CDR3 runs 14 residues. CDR3 in DNA: TGTGCCAGCAGTTTGTCAGGTCTATCCTACGAGCAGTACTTC. Its protein is CASSLSGLSYEQYF.

J is TRBJ2-5 and V is TRBV4-1; D is unresolved. The CDR3 has 15 residues. Germline V CDR1 and CDR2: MGHRA, YSYEKL. With 4 bases removed from V and 5 bases from J, the gap between germline ends came to 17 bases. CDR3 nucleotides: TGCGCCAGCAGCCTCAGCGTAATCCCGAGGGAGACCCAGTACTTC. Its protein product is CASSLSVIPRETQYF.

The genes are TRBV7-9 and TRBJ1-4; TRBD1 might be the D (5 bases). Germline V CDR1 and CDR2: SEHNR, FQNEAQ (reference sequence). V dropped 3 bases and J dropped 8 bases, with 16 bases sitting between them. The CDR3 runs 15 residues. CDR3 amino acids: CASSLSQGMLEKLFF. CDR3 nucleotides: TGTGCCAGCAGCTTGTCCCAGGGAATGTTAGAAAAACTGTTTTTT.

This clone was seen a few times. The V call is TRBV3-1 (or the pseudogene TRBV3-2), the J call TRBJ2-5; TRBD2 matches at 12 bases. In germline, CDR1 is LGHDT, CDR2 YNNKEL (reference sequence). V lost 1 base and J lost 7; bases outside the gene matches: 1. The CDR3 spans 14 residues. CDR3 amino acids: CASSQALAGGTQYF. CDR3 bases: TGTGCCAGCAGCCAAGCACTAGCGGGGGGGACCCAGTACTTC.

V gene TRBV15 combines with J gene TRBJ1-2; 8 bases agree with TRBD1. The trim removed 5 bases at V and 5 bases at J, leaving 10 bases unmatched. Germline V lookup: CDR1 LNHNV, CDR2 YYDKDF (reference sequence). CDR3 length equals 15 residues. The CDR3 here is CATSGPGQDFYGYTF. CDR3 DNA sequence: TGTGCCACCAGCGGGCCGGGACAGGACTTTTATGGCTACACCTTC.

The CDR3 sequence: CAVRPQGGDGELFF. CDR3 DNA: TGTGCCGTACGGCCACAGGGGGGGGACGGGGAGCTGTTTTTT. V gene TRBV27 combines with J gene TRBJ2-2; possible D gene TRBD1, 8 bases. Trimming stripped 11 bases from V and 7 bases from J, with 20 bases between. The CDR3 consists of 14 residues. Germline V gives CDR1 MNHEY, CDR2 SMNVEV (reference sequence).

The rearrangement uses TRBV12-3 or TRBV12-4 and TRBJ1-1, with no clear D. Trimming stripped 1 base from V and 4 bases from J, with 7 bases between. The CDR3 loop spans 13 amino acids. This CDR3 reads CASSLEATTEAFF. The CDR3 coding sequence is TGTGCCAGCAGTTTAGAAGCAACCACTGAAGCTTTCTTT.

V usage is TRBV28 and J usage is TRBJ2-7, with a tentative D call TRBD2 (6 bases). Germline assignment: CDR1 MDHEN and CDR2 SYDVKM. V was trimmed by 5 bases and J by 5 bases, leaving 19 bases between them. CDR3 length: 15 amino acids. In nucleotides, the CDR3 is TGTGCCAGCAGTGCACAACTAGCCTCTTGGGACGAGCAGTACTTC. Protein sequence: CASSAQLASWDEQYF.

A single count supports this clone. This chain joins TRBV7-9 and TRBJ1-1, with TRBD1 matching 11 bases. This CDR3 has 15 residues. The V gene end was trimmed by 5 bases and the J gene end by 6 bases; junction bases not matched to a gene: 8. The germline gives CDR1 SEHNR, CDR2 FQNEAQ (reference sequence). CDR3 loop: CASSRGTGGRAEAFF. The CDR3 DNA is TGTGCCAGCAGCCGCGGGACAGGGGGTCGCGCTGAAGCTTTCTTT.

This chain uses TRBV6-2 or TRBV6-3 with TRBJ2-7; TRBD2 is a possible D gene (6 bases). From germline, CDR1 is MNHEY and CDR2 SVGEGT. The V gene lost 5 bases and the J gene lost 4 bases, with 12 bases spanning the gap. There are 13 residues in the CDR3. For the CDR3, the DNA is TGTGCCAGCAGTCCCAGCGGGTCTTACGAGCAGTACGTC. Translated, it gives CASSPSGSYEQYV.

The chain is built from TRBV18 and TRBJ2-1, with 7 bases fitting TRBD1. V gave up 2 bases and J gave up 2 bases; unmatched junction bases: 9. This CDR3 is 17 amino acids long. CDR1 is KGHSH, CDR2 LQKENI, per germline. CDR3 in amino acids: CASSPMTGSSTYNEQFF. The CDR3 region has the DNA TGTGCCAGCTCACCAATGACAGGGTCTAGCACCTACAATGAGCAGTTCTTC.

The CDR3 coding sequence is TGTGCCAGTAGTATAGACAGCGGGAGCACAGATACGCAGTATTTT. Amino acids: CASSIDSGSTDTQYF. The gene calls are TRBV19 and TRBJ2-3, with D maybe TRBD2 (6 bases). CDR1 and CDR2 from the germline V gene are LNHDA and SQIVND (reference sequence). The CDR3 totals 15 residues. V was trimmed by 0 bases and J by 0 bases, leaving 7 bases between them.

In its sample, this clone was seen a few times. This chain joins TRBV5-6 and TRBJ1-3; a weak D match, TRBD1 (6 bases). Per the germline V gene, CDR1 is SGHDT and CDR2 is YYEEEE. The CDR3 is 16 amino acids. Trimming pared 4 bases from V and 1 base from J, leaving 15 bases between. The CDR3 DNA is TGTGCCAGCAGCGACCCCAGGGGCAGGTCTGGAAACACCATATATTTT. Its protein is CASSDPRGRSGNTIYF.

V is TRBV3-1 (or the pseudogene TRBV3-2) and J is TRBJ2-1, with TRBD2 matching over 10 bases. The CDR3 runs 19 residues. V gave up 4 bases and J gave up 2 bases; unmatched junction bases: 14. Germline V gives CDR1 LGHDT, CDR2 YNNKEL (reference sequence). This CDR3 reads CASSPILAGHLTPYNEQFF. DNA of the CDR3: TGTGCCAGCAGCCCCATACTAGCGGGGCACCTTACGCCCTACAATGAGCAGTTCTTC.

This clone was counted a single time. CDR3 sequence (DNA): TGCGCCAGCAGAGGGATGGGGGACAGGGCCGAAAAACTGTTTTTT. Protein: CASRGMGDRAEKLFF. This rearrangement joins TRBV5-1 to TRBJ1-4, with 9 nucleotides matching TRBD1. The CDR3 extends over 15 amino acids. Losses at the gene ends were 5 bases for V and 8 bases for J; bases not matched to a gene: 10. The germline gives CDR1 SGHRS, CDR2 YFSETQ.

The rearrangement joins TRBV30 to TRBJ2-6; 9 bases align to TRBD1. The V gene's germline CDR1 is GTSNPN and CDR2 SVGIG (reference sequence). The CDR3 totals 18 residues. V was pared by 3 bases and J by 2 bases, with 11 bases of the junction left unmatched. DNA for the CDR3: TGTGCCTGGAGCGACTACCTGAACAGGGGGCCTGGGGCCAACGTCCTGACTTTC. This encodes CAWSDYLNRGPGANVLTF. Filled out from reference TRBV30 and TRBJ2-6, the complete variable domain reads SQTIHQWPATLVQPVGSPLSLECTVEGTSNPNLYWYRQAAGRGLQLLFYSVGIGQISSEVPQNLSASRPQDRQFILSSKKLLLSDSGFYLCAWSDYLNRGPGANVLTFGAGSRLTVL.

CDR3 region: CASRGGGAGTDTQYF. In DNA form, the CDR3 reads TGTGCCAGCAGGGGTGGGGGGGCTGGCACAGATACGCAGTATTTT. This sequence joins TRBV6-5 and TRBJ2-3, with a weak D call TRBD2 (7 bases). CDR3 length: 15 residues. The ends were cut back, 6 bases at V and 1 base at J, with 14 bases in the middle. Germline loops: CDR1 MNHEY, CDR2 SVGAGI.

The table lists this clone with a count of one. The chain links TRBV28 to TRBJ1-5; D perhaps matches TRBD1 (6 bases). V lost 5 bases and J 3 bases, leaving 17 bases between the germline ends. Per germline, CDR1 MDHEN and CDR2 SYDVKM. The CDR3 runs to 16 residues. CDR3 nucleotides: TGTGCCAGCAGTACTGGGACAAGCCCATCCAATCAGCCCCAGCATTTT. It encodes CASSTGTSPSNQPQHF.